This TCR beta chain was sequenced during a study of CD8+ T cells in alopecia areata. Points from the study as a whole: Normal skin's resident alphabeta T cells are sequenced alongside lesional scalp T cells. Clonality exceeded that of normal scalp in lesional scalp, most notably in alopecia totalis/universalis. Relative to mice, TCR sharing across patients was less clear, a difference possibly HLA-related.

T lymphocytes (CD4+ and CD8+) were sorted from PBMCs. There are 15 residues in the CDR3. Per germline, CDR1 SGHVS and CDR2 FQNEAQ. V gave up 5 bases and J gave up 3 bases; unmatched junction bases: 7. Turning to this clone: Its antigen is undetermined.

Isolated RNA was reverse transcribed into cDNA used as the sequencing template. This table comes from immunoSEQ multiplex PCR, and its TCRdb copy is limited to in-frame clones, with some not included. The table records 150,000 or so clones, 45% to 60% of them present only once. This TCR came from a human donor in good health. Sequencing was carried out using CD4+ T cells sorted from blood. V gene TRBV7-8 combines with J gene TRBJ1-5, with 7 positions matching TRBD1. CDR3 protein: CASSRKGAPNQPQHF. For the CDR3, the DNA is TGTGCCAGCAGCAGAAAGGGGGCCCCCAATCAGCCCCAGCATTTT.